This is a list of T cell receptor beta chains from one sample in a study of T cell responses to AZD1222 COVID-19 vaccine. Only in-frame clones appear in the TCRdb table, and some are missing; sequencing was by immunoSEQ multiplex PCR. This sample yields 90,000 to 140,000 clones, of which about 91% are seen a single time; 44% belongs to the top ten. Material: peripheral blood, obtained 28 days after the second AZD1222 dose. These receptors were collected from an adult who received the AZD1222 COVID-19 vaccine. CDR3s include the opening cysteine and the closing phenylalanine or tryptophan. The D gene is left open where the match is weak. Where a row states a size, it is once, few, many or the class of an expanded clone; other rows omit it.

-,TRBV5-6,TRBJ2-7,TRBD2,TGTGCCAGCAGCTTGCAGGTCGGACTAGCCTTCTACGAGCAGTACTTC,CASSLQVGLAFYEQYF
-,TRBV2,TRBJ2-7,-,TGTGCCAGCAAGGGGGAAGGGAGCTACGAGCAGTACTTC,CASKGEGSYEQYF
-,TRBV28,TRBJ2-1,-,TGTGCCAGCAGTTTATTAAGCAATGAGCAGTTCTTC,CASSLLSNEQFF
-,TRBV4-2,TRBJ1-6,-,TGTGCCAGCAGCCAAGAACCGCGTGGAGGGGTAAGTTCACCCCTCCACTTT,CASSQEPRGGVSSPLHF
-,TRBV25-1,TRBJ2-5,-,TGTGCCAGCAGTGTGGGTCAAGAGACCCAGTACTTC,CASSVGQETQYF
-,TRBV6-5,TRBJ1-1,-,TGTGCCAGCAGCGTGGACCGCCTAGGAGCTGAAGCTTTCTTT,CASSVDRLGAEAFF
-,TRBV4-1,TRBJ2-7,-,TGCGCCAGCAGCCAAGTTTGGGGAGGGGGAGAGCAGTACTTC,CASSQVWGGGEQYF
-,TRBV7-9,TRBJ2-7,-,TGTGCCAGCAGCTTAGTGGTGGGGAACGAGCAGTACTTC,CASSLVVGNEQYF
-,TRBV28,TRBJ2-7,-,TGTGCCAGCAGCCTAGAAGGCCGGGGCGAGCAGTACTTC,CASSLEGRGEQYF
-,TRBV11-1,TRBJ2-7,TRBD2,TGTGCCAGCAGCTTAGATCTCCTAGCGGGAGGGGAGCAGTACTTC,CASSLDLLAGGEQYF
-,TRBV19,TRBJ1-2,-,TGTGCCACCTCTCGGGGGGGAAGGAATGGCTACACCTTC,CATSRGGRNGYTF
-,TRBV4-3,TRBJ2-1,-,TGCGCCAGCAGCCAAGATGACGGGGTAACTGAGCAGTTCTTC,CASSQDDGVTEQFF
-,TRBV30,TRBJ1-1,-,TGTGCCTGGAGTGTAAAGGGGCGCGGGAACACTGAAGCTTTCTTT,CAWSVKGRGNTEAFF
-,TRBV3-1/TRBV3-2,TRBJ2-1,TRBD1,TGTGCCTCGTGCCCACTTACAGGGGAGTCCTACAATGAGCAGTTCTTC,CASCPLTGESYNEQFF
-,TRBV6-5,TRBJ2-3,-,TGTGCCAGCAGTTTGACCAGGGGAGGCACAGATACGCAGTATTTT,CASSLTRGGTDTQYF
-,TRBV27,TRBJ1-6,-,TGTGCCAGCAGGGCAGGGCCATCACCCCTCCACTTT,CASRAGPSPLHF
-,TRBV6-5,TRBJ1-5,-,TGTGCCAGCAGCGGCAACAGGGTGGAAAATCAGCCCCAGCATTTT,CASSGNRVENQPQHF
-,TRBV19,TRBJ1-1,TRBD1,TGTGCCAGTAGTATGACAGGGACCATGAACACTGAAGCTTTCTTT,CASSMTGTMNTEAFF
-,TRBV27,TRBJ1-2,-,TGTGCCAGCAGTTTATCGGGCAGGGCCTATGGCTACACCTTC,CASSLSGRAYGYTF
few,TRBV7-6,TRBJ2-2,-,TGTGCCAGCAGCCCATGGGAACTGTCCGGGGAGCTGTTTTTT,CASSPWELSGELFF
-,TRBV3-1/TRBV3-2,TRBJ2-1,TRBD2,TGTGCCAGCAGCCATGGGAGGGAGTGGGGCAATGAGCAGTTCTTC,CASSHGREWGNEQFF
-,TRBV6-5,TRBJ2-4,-,TGTGCCAGCCTCCCATCTGGAGGCAACATTCAGTACTTC,CASLPSGGNIQYF
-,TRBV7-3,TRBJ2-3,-,TGTGCCAGCAGTCCCGGAGGGTCTAACACAGATACGCAGTATTTT,CASSPGGSNTDTQYF
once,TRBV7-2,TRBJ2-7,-,TGTGCCAGCAGCCCCCGGCATCGTGGGGGGTACGAGCAGTACTTC,CASSPRHRGGYEQYF
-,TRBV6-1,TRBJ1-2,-,TGTGCCAGCAGTGACCTGGGGGGTGGCTACACCTTC,CASSDLGGGYTF
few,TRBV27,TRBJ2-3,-,TGTGCCAGCAGTCGGACGGAAGGGGATACGCAGTATTTT,CASSRTEGDTQYF
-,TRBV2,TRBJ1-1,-,TGTGCCAGCATATGGGGGTTTGAAGCTTTCTTT,CASIWGFEAFF
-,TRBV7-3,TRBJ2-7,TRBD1,TGTGCCAGCAGCTGGGGACAGGGGGACGAGCAGTACTTC,CASSWGQGDEQYF
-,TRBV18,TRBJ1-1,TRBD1,TGTGCCAGCTCACCACTAGGACAGGGGGCTGAAGCTTTCTTT,CASSPLGQGAEAFF
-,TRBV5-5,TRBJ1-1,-,TGTGCCAGCAGCTTGCGGGCCCAAGGCGAAGCTTTCTTT,CASSLRAQGEAFF
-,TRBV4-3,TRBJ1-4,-,TGCGCCAGCAGCCAAGAGTTGGCGGGACGGTGGAATGAAAAACTGTTTTTT,CASSQELAGRWNEKLFF
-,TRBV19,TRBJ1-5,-,TGTGCCAGTAGTAGGAGGCCCCTGATTCCGCCCCAGCATTTT,CASSRRPLIPPQHF
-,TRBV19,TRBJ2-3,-,TGTGCCAGTAGTAGACAGCTTTTTATAGATACGCAGTATTTT,CASSRQLFIDTQYF